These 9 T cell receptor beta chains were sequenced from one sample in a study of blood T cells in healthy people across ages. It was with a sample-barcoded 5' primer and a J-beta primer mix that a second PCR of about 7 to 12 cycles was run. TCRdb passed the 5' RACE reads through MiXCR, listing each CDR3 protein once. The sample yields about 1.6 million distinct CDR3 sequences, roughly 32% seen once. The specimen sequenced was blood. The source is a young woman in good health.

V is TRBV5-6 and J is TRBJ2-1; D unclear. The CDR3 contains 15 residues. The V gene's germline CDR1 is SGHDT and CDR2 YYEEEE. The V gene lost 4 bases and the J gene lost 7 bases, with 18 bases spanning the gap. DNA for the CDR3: TGTGCCAGCAGCCCTAGTACACACGGTCTAAATGAGCAGTTCTTC. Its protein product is CASSPSTHGLNEQFF.

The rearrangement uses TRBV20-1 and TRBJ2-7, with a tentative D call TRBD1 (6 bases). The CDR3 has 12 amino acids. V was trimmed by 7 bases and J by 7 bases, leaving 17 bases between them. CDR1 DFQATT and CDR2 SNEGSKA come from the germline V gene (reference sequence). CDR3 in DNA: TGCAGTGGTGGGGACACTCGGTCGGAGCAGTACTTC. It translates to CSGGDTRSEQYF.

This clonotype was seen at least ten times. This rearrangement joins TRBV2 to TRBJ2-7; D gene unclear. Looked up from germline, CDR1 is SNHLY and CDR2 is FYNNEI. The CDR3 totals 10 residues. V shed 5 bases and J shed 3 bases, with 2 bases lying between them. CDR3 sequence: CASSIYEQYF. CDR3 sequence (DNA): TGTGCCAGCAGTATCTACGAGCAGTACTTC.

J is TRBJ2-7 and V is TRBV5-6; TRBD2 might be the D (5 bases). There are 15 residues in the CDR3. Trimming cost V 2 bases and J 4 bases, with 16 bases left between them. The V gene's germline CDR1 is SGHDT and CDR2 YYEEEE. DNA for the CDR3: TGTGCCAGCAGCTTCACGGCAGGACTTATATACGAGCAGTACTTC. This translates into CASSFTAGLIYEQYF.

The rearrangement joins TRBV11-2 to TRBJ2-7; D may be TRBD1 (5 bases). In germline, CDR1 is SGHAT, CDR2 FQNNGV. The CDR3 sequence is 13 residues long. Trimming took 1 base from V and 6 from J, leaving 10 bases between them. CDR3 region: CASSLGGRVEQYF. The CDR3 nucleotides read TGTGCCAGCAGCTTAGGGGGCAGGGTCGAGCAGTACTTC. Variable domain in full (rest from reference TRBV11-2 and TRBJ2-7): EAGVAQSPRYKIIEKRQSVAFWCNPISGHATLYWYQQILGQGPKLLIQFQNNGVVDDSQLPKDRFSAERLKGVDSTLKIQPAKLEDSAVYLCASSLGGRVEQYFGPGTRLTVT.

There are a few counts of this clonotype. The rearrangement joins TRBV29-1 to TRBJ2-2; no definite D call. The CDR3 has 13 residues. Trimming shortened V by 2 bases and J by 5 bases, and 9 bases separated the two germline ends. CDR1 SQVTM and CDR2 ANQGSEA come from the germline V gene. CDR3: CSVETVLTGELFF. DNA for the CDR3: TGCAGCGTTGAAACAGTTTTAACCGGGGAGCTGTTTTTT.

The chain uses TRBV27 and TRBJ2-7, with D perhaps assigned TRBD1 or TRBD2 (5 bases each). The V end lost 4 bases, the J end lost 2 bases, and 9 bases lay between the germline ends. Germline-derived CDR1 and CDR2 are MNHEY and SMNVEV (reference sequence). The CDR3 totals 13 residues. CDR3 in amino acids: CASSWDGAYEQYF. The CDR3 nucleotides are TGTGCCAGCAGTTGGGACGGAGCCTACGAGCAGTACTTC.

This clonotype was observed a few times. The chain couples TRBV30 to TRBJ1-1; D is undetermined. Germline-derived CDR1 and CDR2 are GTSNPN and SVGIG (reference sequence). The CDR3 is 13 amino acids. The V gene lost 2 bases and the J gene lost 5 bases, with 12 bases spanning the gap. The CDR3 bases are TGTGCCTGGAGTAACAGCGTGGGGACTGAAGCTTTCTTT. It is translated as CAWSNSVGTEAFF.

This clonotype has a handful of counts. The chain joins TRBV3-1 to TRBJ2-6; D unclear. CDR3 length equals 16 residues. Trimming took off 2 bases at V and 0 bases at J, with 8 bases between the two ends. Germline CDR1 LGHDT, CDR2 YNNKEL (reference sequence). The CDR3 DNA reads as TGTGCCAGCAGCCAATTGCTTCACTCTGGGGCCAACGTCCTGACTTTC. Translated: CASSQLLHSGANVLTF.